The next 17 T cell receptor beta chains were all read from a single sample in a study of T cell responses to AZD1222 COVID-19 vaccine. Libraries were prepared by immunoSEQ multiplex PCR; TCRdb keeps only in-frame clonotypes and omits some of them. The sample yields tens of thousands of clones, 60% to 80% seen once. The sample was peripheral blood, taken on day 0 of AZD1222 vaccination. These receptors were collected from an adult in good health.

V gene TRBV7-2 combines with J gene TRBJ2-5, with 10 bases lining up with TRBD2. CDR1 SGHTA and CDR2 FQGNSA come from the germline V gene. V dropped 1 base and J dropped 11; count of bases not matched to a gene: 4. The CDR3 spans 13 residues. The CDR3 bases are TGTGCCAGCAGCTTAGACACTAGCGGGATGCAGTACTTC. This gives the protein CASSLDTSGMQYF.

The genes are TRBV5-1 and TRBJ2-1, with 12 bases aligning to TRBD2. Germline CDR1 is SGHRS and CDR2 is YFSETQ. J lost 10 bases, V lost 2 bases, and 13 bases had no gene match. The CDR3 has 17 amino acids. CDR3 bases: TGCGCCAGCAGCTTCCTAGCGGGAGGGCCTACCCGAGGGGAGCAGTTCTTC. This gives the protein CASSFLAGGPTRGEQFF.

This clone has at least ten counts. V and J are TRBV28 and TRBJ1-3, with D uncertain. The V end was cut by 9 bases, the J end by 0 bases, with 9 bases between. The CDR3 consists of 13 residues. CDR1 is MDHEN, CDR2 SYDVKM, per germline. The CDR3, as DNA: TGTGCCAGTACCGCGGTCTCTGGAAACACCATATATTTT. This gives the protein CASTAVSGNTIYF.

This clone appeared a single time. The chain has TRBV6-5 and TRBJ2-1, with D hard to call. V was trimmed by 0 bases and J by 9 bases, leaving 6 bases between them. Germline-derived CDR1 and CDR2 are MNHEY and SVGAGI. This CDR3 region has 12 residues. The DNA of the CDR3 is TGTGCCAGCAGTTACTCGTCTAGTGAGCAGTTCTTC. Translated, it gives CASSYSSSEQFF.

This rearrangement joins TRBV11-3 to TRBJ2-3; D is ambiguous. V lost 0 bases and J 3 bases, leaving 4 bases between the germline ends. The germline V gene has CDR1 SGHNT and CDR2 YENEEA. This CDR3 has 13 residues. This chain's CDR3 is CASSLEPTDTQYF. DNA for the CDR3: TGTGCCAGCAGCTTAGAACCGACAGATACGCAGTATTTT.

V usage is TRBV5-1 and J usage is TRBJ2-1; maybe TRBD2 (5 bases). Per germline, CDR1 SGHRS and CDR2 YFSETQ. Trimming pared 0 bases from V and 4 bases from J, leaving 5 bases between. This CDR3 has 13 amino acids. The CDR3 sequence is CASSLERYNEQFF. The CDR3 bases are TGCGCCAGCAGCTTGGAGCGGTACAATGAGCAGTTCTTC.

This chain joins TRBV5-1 and TRBJ2-5, with D perhaps TRBD2 (5 bases). Trimming left V 3 bases short and J 6 bases short, with 12 bases between. The CDR3 is 13 amino acids. The germline V gene has CDR1 SGHRS and CDR2 YFSETQ. CDR3 DNA: TGCGCCAGCAGCTCTGAGGGTTCTCAGACCCAGTACTTC. Protein: CASSSEGSQTQYF.

This clone has just one count. This chain links TRBV7-2 with TRBJ2-5; D is unresolved. V dropped 1 base and J dropped 2 bases, with 11 bases sitting between them. This CDR3 is 15 amino acids long. CDR1 and CDR2 from the germline V gene are SGHTA and FQGNSA. CDR3 in DNA: TGTGCCAGCAGCTTAGTGGTGGCTACTCAAGAGACCCAGTACTTC. Translation: CASSLVVATQETQYF. Together with reference TRBV7-2 and TRBJ2-5, the CDR3 gives the full variable domain: GAGVSQSPSNKVTEKGKDVELRCDPISGHTALYWYRQSLGQGLEFLIYFQGNSAPDKSGLPSDRFSAERTGGSVSTLTIQRTQQEDSAVYLCASSLVVATQETQYFGPGTRLLVL.

The V and J genes are TRBV5-8 and TRBJ2-3; tentatively, D is TRBD2 (6 bases). CDR3 length equals 14 residues. V was pared by 0 bases and J by 5 bases, with 10 bases between. CDR1 SGHTS and CDR2 YDEGEE come from the germline V gene. CDR3 coding DNA: TGTGCCAGCAGCTTGGCGGGGGTTGGAGATACGCAGTATTTT. Its protein is CASSLAGVGDTQYF.

This clone was recorded a few times. The chain combines TRBV5-1 with TRBJ1-2; the D gene is possibly TRBD1 (5 bases). The CDR3 loop spans 14 amino acids. The V gene's germline CDR1 is SGHRS and CDR2 YFSETQ. Trimming cost V 0 bases and J 6 bases, with 12 bases left between them. The CDR3, as DNA: TGCGCCAGCAGCTTGGACAGGATCGGGGATGGCTACACCTTC. It specifies CASSLDRIGDGYTF.

This clone was found once. The rearrangement joins TRBV18 to TRBJ2-2; TRBD1 matches at 8 bases. The CDR3 sequence is 14 residues long. V lost 3 bases to trimming and J lost 7 bases; unmatched junction nucleotides: 4. CDR1 is KGHSH and CDR2 is LQKENI in the germline V gene. CDR3 in DNA: TGTGCCAGCTCACCCGGACAGGGAATCGGGGAGCTGTTTTTT. Amino acid sequence: CASSPGQGIGELFF.

The genes are TRBV3-1 (or the pseudogene TRBV3-2) and TRBJ2-7; 9 bases fit TRBD2. The ends lost 3 bases at V and 6 bases at J; junction bases unmatched: 9. The CDR3 covers 15 residues. The germline V gene has CDR1 LGHDT and CDR2 YNNKEL (reference sequence). The CDR3, as DNA: TGTGCCAGCAGCCAGGTATCTAGCGGGATTGGCGAGCAGTACTTC. Protein: CASSQVSSGIGEQYF.

V is TRBV5-4 and J is TRBJ2-1; D remains ambiguous. Germline V gene lookup returns CDR1 SGHNT and CDR2 YYREEE (reference sequence). V shed 3 bases and J shed 0 bases, with 10 bases lying between them. This CDR3 comprises 15 residues. CDR3 region: CASSSTLSSYNEQFF. Here the CDR3 DNA reads TGTGCCAGCAGCTCGACCCTGAGCTCCTACAATGAGCAGTTCTTC. Variable domain in full (rest from reference TRBV5-4 and TRBJ2-1): ETGVTQSPTHLIKTRGQQVTLRCSSQSGHNTVSWYQQALGQGPQFIFQYYREEENGRGNFPPRFSGLQFPNYSSELNVNALELDDSALYLCASSSTLSSYNEQFFGPGTRLTVL.

This clone was detected only a few times. A read error may produce the germline difference seen at one junction end. V usage is TRBV7-7 and J usage is TRBJ2-2; 7 positions agree with TRBD2. CDR1 is SSHAT and CDR2 is FNYEAQ in the germline V gene (reference sequence). The CDR3 loop spans 15 amino acids. CDR3 coding DNA: TGTGCTAGCAGCCCCGGACTAGCGAACACCGGGGAGCTGTTTTTT. This encodes CASSPGLANTGELFF.

This clone occurred a few times. The chain joins TRBV10-2 to TRBJ1-1, with D hard to call. The V end lost 4 bases, the J end lost 4 bases, and 10 bases lay between the germline ends. CDR3 size: 13 residues. Germline CDR1 reads WSHSY; CDR2 reads SAAADI. CDR3 nucleotide sequence: TGCGCCAGCAGTGCGACTCAAACCACTGAAGCTTTCTTT. Amino acid sequence: CASSATQTTEAFF.

This chain connects TRBV29-1 to TRBJ1-2, with 7 bases fitting TRBD1. Unmatched junction bases numbered 17, after V lost 4 bases and J lost 3 bases. CDR3 length: 17 amino acids. Germline assignment: CDR1 SQVTM and CDR2 ANQGSEA. The DNA of the CDR3 is TGCAGCGTTGTGGCGATAAAGGGGGCAACCGACCACTATGGCTACACCTTC. It translates to CSVVAIKGATDHYGYTF.

The chain carries TRBV5-1 and TRBJ1-1; the D is unclear. CDR1 and CDR2 from the germline V gene are SGHRS and YFSETQ. The CDR3 spans 14 residues. Trimming cost V 0 bases and J 0 bases, with 6 bases left between them. The CDR3 bases are TGCGCCAGCAGCTTGGGGATTATGAACACTGAAGCTTTCTTT. Protein sequence: CASSLGIMNTEAFF.